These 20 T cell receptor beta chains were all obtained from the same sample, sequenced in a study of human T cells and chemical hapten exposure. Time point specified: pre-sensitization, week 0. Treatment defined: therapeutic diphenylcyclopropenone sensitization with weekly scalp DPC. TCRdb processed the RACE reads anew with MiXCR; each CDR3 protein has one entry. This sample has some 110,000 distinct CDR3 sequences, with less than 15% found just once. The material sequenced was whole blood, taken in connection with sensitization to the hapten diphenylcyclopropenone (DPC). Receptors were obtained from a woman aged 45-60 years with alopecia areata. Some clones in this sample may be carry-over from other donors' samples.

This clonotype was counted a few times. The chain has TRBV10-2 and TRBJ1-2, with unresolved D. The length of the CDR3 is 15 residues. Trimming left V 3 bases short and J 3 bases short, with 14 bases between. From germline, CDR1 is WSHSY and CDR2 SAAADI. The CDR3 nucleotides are TGCGCCAGCAGTGATAACGGAGGATTCGACTATGGCTACACCTTC. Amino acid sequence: CASSDNGGFDYGYTF.

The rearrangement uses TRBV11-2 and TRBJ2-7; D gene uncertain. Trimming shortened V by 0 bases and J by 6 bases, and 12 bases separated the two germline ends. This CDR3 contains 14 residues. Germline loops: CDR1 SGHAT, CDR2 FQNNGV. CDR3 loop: CASSLDPALSEQYF. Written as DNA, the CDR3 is TGTGCCAGCAGCTTAGACCCGGCGTTAAGCGAGCAGTACTTC.

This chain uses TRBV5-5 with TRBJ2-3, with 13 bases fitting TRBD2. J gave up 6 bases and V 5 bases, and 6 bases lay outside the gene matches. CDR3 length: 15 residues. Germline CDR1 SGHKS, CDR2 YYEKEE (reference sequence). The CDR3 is CASSPGLAGVDTQYF. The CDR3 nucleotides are TGTGCCAGCAGTCCCGGACTAGCGGGAGTGGATACGCAGTATTTT.

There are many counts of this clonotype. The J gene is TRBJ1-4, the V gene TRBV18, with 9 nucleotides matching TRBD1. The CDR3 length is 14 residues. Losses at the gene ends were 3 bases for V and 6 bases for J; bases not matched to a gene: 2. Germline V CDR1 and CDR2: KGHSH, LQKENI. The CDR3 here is CASSPRDRDEKLFF. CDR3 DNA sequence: TGTGCCAGCTCACCCCGGGACAGGGATGAAAAACTGTTTTTT.

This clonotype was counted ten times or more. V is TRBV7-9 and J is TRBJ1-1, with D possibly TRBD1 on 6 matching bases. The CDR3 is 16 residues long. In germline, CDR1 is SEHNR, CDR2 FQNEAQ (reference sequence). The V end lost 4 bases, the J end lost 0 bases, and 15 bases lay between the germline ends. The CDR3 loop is CASSSGQNKLNTEAFF. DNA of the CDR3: TGTGCCAGCAGCTCCGGACAGAACAAACTGAACACTGAAGCTTTCTTT.

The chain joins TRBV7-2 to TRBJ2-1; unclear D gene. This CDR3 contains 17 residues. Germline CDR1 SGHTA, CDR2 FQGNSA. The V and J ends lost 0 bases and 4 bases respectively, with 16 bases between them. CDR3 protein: CASSLALGGTQYNEQFF. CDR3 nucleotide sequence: TGTGCCAGCAGCTTAGCCCTTGGCGGAACACAATACAATGAGCAGTTCTTC. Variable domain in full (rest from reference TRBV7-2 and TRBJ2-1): GAGVSQSPSNKVTEKGKDVELRCDPISGHTALYWYRQSLGQGLEFLIYFQGNSAPDKSGLPSDRFSAERTGGSVSTLTIQRTQQEDSAVYLCASSLALGGTQYNEQFFGPGTRLTVL.

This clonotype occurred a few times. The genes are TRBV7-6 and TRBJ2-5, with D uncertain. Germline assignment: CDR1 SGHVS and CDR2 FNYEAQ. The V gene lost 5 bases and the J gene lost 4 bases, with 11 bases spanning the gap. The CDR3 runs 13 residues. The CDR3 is CASSAEKGETQYF. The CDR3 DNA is TGTGCCAGCAGCGCCGAGAAGGGAGAGACCCAGTACTTC.

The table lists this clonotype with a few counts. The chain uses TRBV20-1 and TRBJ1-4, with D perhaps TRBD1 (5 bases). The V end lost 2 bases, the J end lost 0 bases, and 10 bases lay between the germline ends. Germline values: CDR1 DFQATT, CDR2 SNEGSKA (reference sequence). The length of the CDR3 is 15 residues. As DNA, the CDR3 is TGCAGTGCTAGACGACAGCCTGCAACTAATGAAAAACTGTTTTTT. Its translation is CSARRQPATNEKLFF.

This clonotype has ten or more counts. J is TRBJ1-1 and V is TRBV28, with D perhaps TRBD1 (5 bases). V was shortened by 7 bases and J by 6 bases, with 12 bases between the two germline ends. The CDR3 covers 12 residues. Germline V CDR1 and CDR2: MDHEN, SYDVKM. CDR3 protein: CASTKQGAEAFF. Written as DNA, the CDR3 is TGTGCCAGCACGAAACAAGGGGCTGAAGCTTTCTTT.

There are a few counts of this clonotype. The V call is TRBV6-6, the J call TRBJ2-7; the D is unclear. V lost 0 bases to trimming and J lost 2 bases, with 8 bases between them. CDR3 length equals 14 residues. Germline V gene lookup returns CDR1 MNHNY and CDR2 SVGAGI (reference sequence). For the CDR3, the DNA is TGTGCCAGCAGTTACTCGGGGAACCCCTACGAGCAGTACTTC. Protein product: CASSYSGNPYEQYF.

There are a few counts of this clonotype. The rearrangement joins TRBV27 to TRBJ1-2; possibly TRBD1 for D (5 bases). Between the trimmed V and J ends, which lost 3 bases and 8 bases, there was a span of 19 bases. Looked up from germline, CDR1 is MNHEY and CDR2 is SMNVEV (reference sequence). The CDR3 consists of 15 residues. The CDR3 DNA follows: TGTGCCAGCAGTTTCCATCTGGGGGGTACGGAAGGCTACACCTTC. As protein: CASSFHLGGTEGYTF.

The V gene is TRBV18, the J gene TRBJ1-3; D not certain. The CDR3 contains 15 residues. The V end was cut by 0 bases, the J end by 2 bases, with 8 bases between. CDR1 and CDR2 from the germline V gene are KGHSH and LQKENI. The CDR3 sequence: CASSPPRTAGNTIYF. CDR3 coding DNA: TGTGCCAGCTCACCACCGCGAACAGCTGGAAACACCATATATTTT.

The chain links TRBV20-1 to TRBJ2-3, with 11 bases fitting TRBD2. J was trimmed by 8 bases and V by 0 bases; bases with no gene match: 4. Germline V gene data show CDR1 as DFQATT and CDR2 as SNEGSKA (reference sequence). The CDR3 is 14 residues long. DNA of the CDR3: TGCAGTGCTAGAGAAGGGACTAGCGGAGGTACGCAGTATTTT. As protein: CSAREGTSGGTQYF.

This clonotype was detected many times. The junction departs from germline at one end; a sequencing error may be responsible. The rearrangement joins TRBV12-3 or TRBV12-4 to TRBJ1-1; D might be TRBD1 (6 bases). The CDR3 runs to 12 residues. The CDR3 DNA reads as TGTGCCAGCAGTGCCTACAGGGAGGGGGTGCTCTTT. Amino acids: CASSAYREGVLF.

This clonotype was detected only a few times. In DNA form, the CDR3 reads TGTGCCAGTAACTCCCTCGGGACGGCGAACACTGAAGCTTTCTTT. Residues: CASNSLGTANTEAFF. V gene TRBV19 combines with J gene TRBJ1-1, with a tentative D call TRBD1 (5 bases). Trimming took off 7 bases at V and 1 base at J, with 16 bases between the two ends. CDR3 size: 15 residues. Germline CDR1 is LNHDA and CDR2 is SQIVND (reference sequence). Complete variable domain (other parts from reference TRBV19 and TRBJ1-1): DGGITQSPKYLFRKEGQNVTLSCEQNLNHDAMYWYRQDPGQGLRLIYYSQIVNDFQKGDIAEGYSVSREKKESFPLTVTSAQKNPTAFYLCASNSLGTANTEAFFGQGTRLTVV.

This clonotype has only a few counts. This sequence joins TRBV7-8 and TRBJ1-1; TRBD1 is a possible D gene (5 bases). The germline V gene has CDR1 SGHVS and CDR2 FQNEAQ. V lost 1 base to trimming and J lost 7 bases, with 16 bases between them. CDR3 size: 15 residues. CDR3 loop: CASSLVRGPEGEAFF. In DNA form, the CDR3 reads TGTGCCAGCAGCTTAGTAAGGGGTCCAGAGGGTGAAGCTTTCTTT.

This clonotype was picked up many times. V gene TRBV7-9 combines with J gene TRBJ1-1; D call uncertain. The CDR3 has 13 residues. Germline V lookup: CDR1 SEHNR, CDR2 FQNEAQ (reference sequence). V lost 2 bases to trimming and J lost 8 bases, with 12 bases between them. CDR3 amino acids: CASSLRFGYEAFF. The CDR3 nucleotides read TGTGCCAGCAGCTTACGTTTCGGATACGAAGCTTTCTTT.

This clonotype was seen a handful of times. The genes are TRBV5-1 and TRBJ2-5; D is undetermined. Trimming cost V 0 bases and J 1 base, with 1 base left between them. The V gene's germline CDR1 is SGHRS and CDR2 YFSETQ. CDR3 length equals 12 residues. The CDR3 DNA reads TGCGCCAGCAGCTTGGTCCAAGAGACCCAGTACTTC. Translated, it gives CASSLVQETQYF.

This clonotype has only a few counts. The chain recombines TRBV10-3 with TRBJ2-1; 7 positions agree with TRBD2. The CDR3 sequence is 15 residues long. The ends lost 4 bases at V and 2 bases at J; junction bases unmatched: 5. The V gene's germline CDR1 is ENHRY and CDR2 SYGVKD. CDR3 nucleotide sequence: TGTGCCATCAGTGTTAGCGGGCTCACCTACAATGAGCAGTTCTTC. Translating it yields CAISVSGLTYNEQFF.

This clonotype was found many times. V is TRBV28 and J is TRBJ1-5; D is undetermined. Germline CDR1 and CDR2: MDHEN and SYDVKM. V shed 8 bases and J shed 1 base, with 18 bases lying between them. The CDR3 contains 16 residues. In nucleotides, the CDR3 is TGTGCCAGCTCAACCCGGCGGGGAAACAGCAATCAGCCCCAGCATTTT. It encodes CASSTRRGNSNQPQHF. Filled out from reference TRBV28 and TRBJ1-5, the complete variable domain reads DVKVTQSSRYLVKRTGEKVFLECVQDMDHENMFWYRQDPGLGLRLIYFSYDVKMKEKGDIPEGYSVSREKKERFSLILESASTNQTSMYLCASSTRRGNSNQPQHFGDGTRLSIL.